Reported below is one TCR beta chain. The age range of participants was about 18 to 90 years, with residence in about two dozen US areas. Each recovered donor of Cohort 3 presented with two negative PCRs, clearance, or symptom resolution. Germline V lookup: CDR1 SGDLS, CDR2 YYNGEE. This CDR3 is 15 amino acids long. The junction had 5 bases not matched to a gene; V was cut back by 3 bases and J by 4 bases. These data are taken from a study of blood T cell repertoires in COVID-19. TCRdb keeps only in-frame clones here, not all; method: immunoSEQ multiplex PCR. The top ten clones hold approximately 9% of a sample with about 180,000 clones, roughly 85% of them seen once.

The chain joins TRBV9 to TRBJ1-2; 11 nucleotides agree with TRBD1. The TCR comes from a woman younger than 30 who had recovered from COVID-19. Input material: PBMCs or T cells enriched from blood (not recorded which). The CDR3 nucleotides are TGTGCCAGCAGCGGGCGGACAGGGGGCATCTATGGCTACACCTTC. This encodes CASSGRTGGIYGYTF. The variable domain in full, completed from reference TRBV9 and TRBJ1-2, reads DSGVTQTPKHLITATGQRVTLRCSPRSGDLSVYWYQQSLDQGLQFLIQYYNGEERAKGNILERFSAQQFPDLHSELNLSSLELGDSALYFCASSGRTGGIYGYTFGSGTRLTVV.